The source of this T cell receptor (beta chain) is a study of blood T cell repertoires in COVID-19. As processed by the authors: Reference gene primer amplification gave estimated nucleated cell counts. The assay was immunoSEQ multiplex PCR, and TCRdb's table has in-frame clones only and misses some. V and J calls and clone size come straight from that table; D and trimming were deduced from the DNA. Of 650,000 to 800,000 clones in the sample, 75% to 90% were seen once. V dropped 0 bases and J dropped 7 bases, with 7 bases sitting between them. CDR1 SGHRS and CDR2 YFSETQ come from the germline V gene. The CDR3 is 13 residues long.

The receptor's source is a young woman with acute or convalescent COVID-19. This sequence joins TRBV5-1 and TRBJ1-4; no firm D call. The sample consisted of peripheral blood. The CDR3 DNA is TGCGCCAGCAGCTTGGCATTCGGTGAAAAACTGTTTTTT. Protein product: CASSLAFGEKLFF.